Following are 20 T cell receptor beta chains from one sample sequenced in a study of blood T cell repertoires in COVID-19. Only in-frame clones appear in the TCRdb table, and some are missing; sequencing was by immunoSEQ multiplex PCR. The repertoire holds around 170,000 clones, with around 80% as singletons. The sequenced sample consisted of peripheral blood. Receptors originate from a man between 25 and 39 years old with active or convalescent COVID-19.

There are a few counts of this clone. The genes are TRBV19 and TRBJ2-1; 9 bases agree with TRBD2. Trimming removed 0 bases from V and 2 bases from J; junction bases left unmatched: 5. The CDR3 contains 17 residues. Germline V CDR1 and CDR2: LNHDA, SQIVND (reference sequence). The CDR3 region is CASSIDLRGRAYNEQFF. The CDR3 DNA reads TGTGCCAGTAGTATAGATCTACGCGGGAGGGCCTACAATGAGCAGTTCTTC.

The CDR3 loop reads CASRGTRTGATSGANVLTF. Here the CDR3 DNA reads TGTGCCAGCAGGGGAACCCGGACAGGAGCGACCTCTGGGGCCAACGTCCTGACTTTC. V gene TRBV2 combines with J gene TRBJ2-6; 7 nucleotides line up with TRBD1. The J segment lost 0 bases and the V segment lost 6 bases, leaving 14 bases of the junction unmatched. The germline V gene has CDR1 SNHLY and CDR2 FYNNEI. The CDR3 runs 19 residues. The whole variable domain, remainder taken from reference TRBV2 and TRBJ2-6, is EPEVTQTPSHQVTQMGQEVILRCVPISNHLYFYWYRQILGQKVEFLVSFYNNEISEKSEIFDDQFSVERPDGSNFTLKIRSTKLEDSAMYFCASRGTRTGATSGANVLTFGAGSRLTVL.

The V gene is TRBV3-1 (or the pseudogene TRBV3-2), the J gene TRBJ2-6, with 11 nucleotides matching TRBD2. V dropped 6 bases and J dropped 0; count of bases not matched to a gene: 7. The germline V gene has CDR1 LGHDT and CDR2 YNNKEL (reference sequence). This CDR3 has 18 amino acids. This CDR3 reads CASRPTSGGPSGANVLTF. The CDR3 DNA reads TGTGCCAGCAGACCTACTAGCGGGGGTCCCTCTGGGGCCAACGTCCTGACTTTC.

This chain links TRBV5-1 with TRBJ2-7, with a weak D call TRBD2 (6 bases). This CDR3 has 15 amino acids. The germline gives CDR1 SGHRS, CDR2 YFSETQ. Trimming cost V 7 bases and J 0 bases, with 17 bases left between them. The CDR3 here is CASSTTGTVSYEQYF. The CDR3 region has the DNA TGCGCCAGCTCTACGACCGGGACTGTCTCCTACGAGCAGTACTTC.

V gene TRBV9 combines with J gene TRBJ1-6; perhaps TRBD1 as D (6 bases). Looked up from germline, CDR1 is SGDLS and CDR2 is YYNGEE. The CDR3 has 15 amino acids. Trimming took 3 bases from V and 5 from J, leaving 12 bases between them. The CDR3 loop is CASSAPWTDNSPLHF. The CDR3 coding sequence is TGTGCCAGCAGCGCCCCTTGGACAGATAATTCACCCCTCCACTTT.

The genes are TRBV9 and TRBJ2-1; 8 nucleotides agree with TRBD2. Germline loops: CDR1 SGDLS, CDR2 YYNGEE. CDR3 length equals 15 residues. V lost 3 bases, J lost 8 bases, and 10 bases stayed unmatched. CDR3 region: CASSGLATLRDEQFF. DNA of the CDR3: TGTGCCAGCAGCGGACTAGCGACCCTTCGCGATGAGCAGTTCTTC.

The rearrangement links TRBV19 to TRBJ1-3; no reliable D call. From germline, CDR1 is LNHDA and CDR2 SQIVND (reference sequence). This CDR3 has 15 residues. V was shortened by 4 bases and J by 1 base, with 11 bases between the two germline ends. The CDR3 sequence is CASSNPELSGNTIYF. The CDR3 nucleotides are TGTGCCAGTAGTAATCCGGAGTTATCTGGAAACACCATATATTTT. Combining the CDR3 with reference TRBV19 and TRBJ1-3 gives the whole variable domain DGGITQSPKYLFRKEGQNVTLSCEQNLNHDAMYWYRQDPGQGLRLIYYSQIVNDFQKGDIAEGYSVSREKKESFPLTVTSAQKNPTAFYLCASSNPELSGNTIYFGEGSWLTVV.

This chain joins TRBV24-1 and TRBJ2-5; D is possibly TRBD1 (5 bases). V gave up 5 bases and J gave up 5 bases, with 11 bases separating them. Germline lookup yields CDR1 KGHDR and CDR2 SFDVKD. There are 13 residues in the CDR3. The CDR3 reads CATSAHRSETQYF. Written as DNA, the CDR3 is TGTGCCACCAGTGCCCACAGGTCGGAGACCCAGTACTTC.

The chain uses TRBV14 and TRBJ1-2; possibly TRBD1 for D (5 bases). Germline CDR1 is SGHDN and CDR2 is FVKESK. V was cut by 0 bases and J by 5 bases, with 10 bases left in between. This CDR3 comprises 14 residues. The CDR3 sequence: CASSQEGQLYGYTF. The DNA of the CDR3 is TGTGCCAGCAGCCAAGAGGGGCAGCTGTATGGCTACACCTTC.

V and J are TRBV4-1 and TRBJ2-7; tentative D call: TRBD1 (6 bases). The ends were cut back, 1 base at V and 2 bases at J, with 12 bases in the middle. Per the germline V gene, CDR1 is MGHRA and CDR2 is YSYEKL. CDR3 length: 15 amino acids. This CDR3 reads CASSQGQGKAYEQYF. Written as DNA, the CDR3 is TGCGCCAGCAGCCAAGGTCAGGGGAAAGCCTACGAGCAGTACTTC.

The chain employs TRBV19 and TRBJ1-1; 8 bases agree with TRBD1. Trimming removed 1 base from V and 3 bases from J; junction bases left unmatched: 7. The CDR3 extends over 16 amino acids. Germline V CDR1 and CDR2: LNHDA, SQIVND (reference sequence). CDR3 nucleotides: TGTGCCAGTAGTATAGCGCCGCAGGGGGCGTACACTGAAGCTTTCTTT. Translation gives CASSIAPQGAYTEAFF. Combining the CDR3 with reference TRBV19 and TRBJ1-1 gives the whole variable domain DGGITQSPKYLFRKEGQNVTLSCEQNLNHDAMYWYRQDPGQGLRLIYYSQIVNDFQKGDIAEGYSVSREKKESFPLTVTSAQKNPTAFYLCASSIAPQGAYTEAFFGQGTRLTVV.

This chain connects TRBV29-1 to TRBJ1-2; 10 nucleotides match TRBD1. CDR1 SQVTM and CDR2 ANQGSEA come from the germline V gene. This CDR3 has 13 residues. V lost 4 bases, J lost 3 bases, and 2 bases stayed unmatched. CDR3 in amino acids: CSVGGTGDYGYTF. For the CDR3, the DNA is TGCAGCGTTGGCGGGACAGGGGACTATGGCTACACCTTC.

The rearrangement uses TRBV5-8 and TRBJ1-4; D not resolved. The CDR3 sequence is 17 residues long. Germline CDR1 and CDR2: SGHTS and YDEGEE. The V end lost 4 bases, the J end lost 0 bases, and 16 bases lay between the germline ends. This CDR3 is CASSTLSPVATNEKLFF. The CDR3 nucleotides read TGTGCCAGCAGCACGTTGAGCCCGGTTGCAACTAATGAAAAACTGTTTTTT.

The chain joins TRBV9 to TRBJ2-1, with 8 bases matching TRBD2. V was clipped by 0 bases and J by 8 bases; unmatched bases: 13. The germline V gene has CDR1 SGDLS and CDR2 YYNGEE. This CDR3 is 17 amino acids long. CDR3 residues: CASSVDPGGPRGDEQFF. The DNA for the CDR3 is TGTGCCAGCAGCGTAGATCCGGGAGGGCCACGGGGGGATGAGCAGTTCTTC.

The CDR3 loop reads CASSLGLAGFTDTQYF. The CDR3 DNA sequence: TGTGCCAGCAGCTTAGGACTAGCGGGATTCACAGATACGCAGTATTTT. V is TRBV7-2 and J is TRBJ2-3; 11 bases map to TRBD2. CDR3 size: 16 residues. V lost 1 base, J lost 2 bases, and 2 bases stayed unmatched. Looked up from germline, CDR1 is SGHTA and CDR2 is FQGNSA. Full variable domain (outside the CDR3, taken from reference TRBV7-2 and TRBJ2-3): GAGVSQSPSNKVTEKGKDVELRCDPISGHTALYWYRQSLGQGLEFLIYFQGNSAPDKSGLPSDRFSAERTGGSVSTLTIQRTQQEDSAVYLCASSLGLAGFTDTQYFGPGTRLTVL.

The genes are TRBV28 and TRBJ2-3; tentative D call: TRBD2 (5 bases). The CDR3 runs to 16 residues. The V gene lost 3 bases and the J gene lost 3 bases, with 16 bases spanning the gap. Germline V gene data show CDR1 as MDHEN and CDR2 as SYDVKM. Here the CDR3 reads CASSLGAVTVTDTQYF. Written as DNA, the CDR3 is TGTGCCAGCAGTTTGGGAGCAGTCACAGTGACAGATACGCAGTATTTT.

The DNA of the CDR3 is TGTGCCTGGAGTGGACAGGGGGAACATCAGCCCCAGCATTTT. Amino acids: CAWSGQGEHQPQHF. J is TRBJ1-5 and V is TRBV30; 9 bases are a match to TRBD1. Trimming at V came to 1 base and at J to 5 bases, leaving 3 bases not matched to a gene. The germline CDR1 and CDR2 sequences are GTSNPN and SVGIG (reference sequence). The CDR3 extends over 14 amino acids.

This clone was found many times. In DNA form, the CDR3 reads TGTGCCAGTAGGAACCCGACCTTAGGACAGAATGGACAGCCCCAGCATTTT. Amino acids: CASRNPTLGQNGQPQHF. The chain is built from TRBV19 and TRBJ1-5; TRBD1 is a possible D gene (6 bases). Trimming removed 6 bases from V and 7 bases from J, with 25 bases in between. CDR3 length: 17 residues. Germline values: CDR1 LNHDA, CDR2 SQIVND (reference sequence). Filled out from reference TRBV19 and TRBJ1-5, the complete variable domain reads DGGITQSPKYLFRKEGQNVTLSCEQNLNHDAMYWYRQDPGQGLRLIYYSQIVNDFQKGDIAEGYSVSREKKESFPLTVTSAQKNPTAFYLCASRNPTLGQNGQPQHFGDGTRLSIL.

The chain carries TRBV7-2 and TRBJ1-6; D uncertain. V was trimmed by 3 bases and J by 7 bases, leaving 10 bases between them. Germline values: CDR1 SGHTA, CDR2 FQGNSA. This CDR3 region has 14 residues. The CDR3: CASSFSGYNSPLHF. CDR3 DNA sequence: TGTGCCAGCAGCTTTAGCGGGTACAATTCACCCCTCCACTTT.

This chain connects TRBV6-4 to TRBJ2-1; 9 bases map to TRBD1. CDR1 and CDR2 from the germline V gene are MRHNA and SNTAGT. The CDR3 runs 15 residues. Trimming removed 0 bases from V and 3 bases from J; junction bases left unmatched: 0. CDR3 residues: CASSDSTGGYNEQFF. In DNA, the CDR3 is TGTGCCAGCAGTGACTCGACAGGGGGCTACAATGAGCAGTTCTTC.